Shown below are 9 T cell receptor beta chains from a single sample sequenced in a study of shared clonotypes between healthy human individuals. Naive CD8 cells lacked CD45RO and underwent positive selection for CCR7, leaving out terminally differentiated effector memory CD45RA+ cells. Using immunoSEQ multiplex PCR, the repertoire was profiled, and TCRdb retains in-frame clones only, with some absent. The repertoire holds millions of clones, with 90% to 95% as singletons. Sequencing used naive CD8+ T cells from PBMCs. The receptors come from a man between 18 and 35 years old in good health. Some clones in this sample may be carry-over from other donors' samples.

To note about this clone: The junction departs from germline at one end; a sequencing error may be responsible. The V call is TRBV9, the J call TRBJ1-2, with TRBD1 matching 8 bases. The CDR3 length is 16 residues. Germline V gives CDR1 SGDLS, CDR2 YYNGEE. This chain's CDR3 is CASSESSGGASYDYTF. CDR3 DNA sequence: TGTGCCAGCAGTGAATCCTCAGGGGGCGCTTCTTATGACTACACCTTC.

CDR3: CASSPGWSSYNEQFF. The CDR3, as DNA: TGTGCCAGCAGTCCTGGGTGGAGCTCCTACAATGAGCAGTTCTTC. The chain employs TRBV28 and TRBJ2-1; D is unclear. Trimming pared 5 bases from V and 0 bases from J, leaving 11 bases between. The germline CDR1 and CDR2 sequences are MDHEN and SYDVKM. CDR3 length: 15 amino acids.

The rearrangement uses TRBV6-5 and TRBJ2-7, with TRBD2 matching over 8 bases. Germline V gene lookup returns CDR1 MNHEY and CDR2 SVGAGI. The CDR3 covers 15 residues. The J segment lost 5 bases and the V segment lost 5 bases, leaving 11 bases of the junction unmatched. CDR3 DNA sequence: TGTGCCAGCAGTCGATCCGGGACTAGGGTGCACGAGCAGTACTTC. Its translation is CASSRSGTRVHEQYF.

The chain couples TRBV25-1 to TRBJ2-7, with 9 bases aligning to TRBD1. CDR1 MGHDK and CDR2 SYGVNS come from the germline V gene. V gave up 1 base and J gave up 2 bases; unmatched junction bases: 6. This CDR3 is 16 amino acids long. The CDR3 sequence is CASSESLDRGPYEQYF. The DNA for the CDR3 is TGTGCCAGCAGTGAATCCCTGGACAGGGGACCCTACGAGCAGTACTTC.

The chain recombines TRBV7-9 with TRBJ2-5; TRBD2 aligns across 8 bases. Trimming cost V 10 bases and J 3 bases; bases outside gene matches: 7. This CDR3 region has 13 residues. The germline V gene has CDR1 SEHNR and CDR2 FQNEAQ (reference sequence). CDR3 residues: CAIPGGKKETQYF. The CDR3 nucleotides read TGTGCCATCCCGGGGGGGAAAAAAGAGACCCAGTACTTC.

This chain uses TRBV10-3 with TRBJ1-5; 10 positions match TRBD1. The CDR3 spans 14 residues. The J segment lost 7 bases and the V segment lost 4 bases, leaving 4 bases of the junction unmatched. Germline V gene sequence: CDR1 ENHRY, CDR2 SYGVKD. The chain's CDR3 is CAISGQGAGQPQHF. The CDR3 coding sequence is TGTGCCATCAGTGGACAGGGGGCTGGACAGCCCCAGCATTTT.

With respect to this clone: The same CDR3 is also encoded by other DNA sequences in this sample. This chain joins TRBV28 and TRBJ2-5, with unresolved D. V was trimmed by 5 bases and J by 1 base, leaving 11 bases between them. The CDR3 covers 14 residues. Germline V gene lookup returns CDR1 MDHEN and CDR2 SYDVKM. CDR3 residues: CASSPRTVQETQYF. Written as DNA, the CDR3 is TGTGCCAGCAGTCCCAGGACGGTCCAAGAGACCCAGTACTTC.

The CDR3 sequence: CSVGGLAGTDTQYF. In DNA, the CDR3 is TGCAGCGTTGGAGGCCTGGCTGGCACAGATACGCAGTATTTT. The chain carries TRBV29-1 and TRBJ2-3; D unresolved. This CDR3 is 14 amino acids long. Germline CDR1 reads SQVTM; CDR2 reads ANQGSEA. V was cut by 4 bases and J by 1 base, with 12 bases left in between.

This clone has just one count. The rearrangement links TRBV4-3 to TRBJ2-1; 9 bases map to TRBD2. V lost 5 bases to trimming and J lost 3 bases; unmatched junction nucleotides: 8. The germline CDR1 and CDR2 sequences are LGHNA and YSLEER. There are 16 residues in the CDR3. CDR3 residues: CASSANLAGLYNEQFF. The CDR3 nucleotides are TGCGCCAGCAGCGCAAATCTAGCGGGACTCTACAATGAGCAGTTCTTC.